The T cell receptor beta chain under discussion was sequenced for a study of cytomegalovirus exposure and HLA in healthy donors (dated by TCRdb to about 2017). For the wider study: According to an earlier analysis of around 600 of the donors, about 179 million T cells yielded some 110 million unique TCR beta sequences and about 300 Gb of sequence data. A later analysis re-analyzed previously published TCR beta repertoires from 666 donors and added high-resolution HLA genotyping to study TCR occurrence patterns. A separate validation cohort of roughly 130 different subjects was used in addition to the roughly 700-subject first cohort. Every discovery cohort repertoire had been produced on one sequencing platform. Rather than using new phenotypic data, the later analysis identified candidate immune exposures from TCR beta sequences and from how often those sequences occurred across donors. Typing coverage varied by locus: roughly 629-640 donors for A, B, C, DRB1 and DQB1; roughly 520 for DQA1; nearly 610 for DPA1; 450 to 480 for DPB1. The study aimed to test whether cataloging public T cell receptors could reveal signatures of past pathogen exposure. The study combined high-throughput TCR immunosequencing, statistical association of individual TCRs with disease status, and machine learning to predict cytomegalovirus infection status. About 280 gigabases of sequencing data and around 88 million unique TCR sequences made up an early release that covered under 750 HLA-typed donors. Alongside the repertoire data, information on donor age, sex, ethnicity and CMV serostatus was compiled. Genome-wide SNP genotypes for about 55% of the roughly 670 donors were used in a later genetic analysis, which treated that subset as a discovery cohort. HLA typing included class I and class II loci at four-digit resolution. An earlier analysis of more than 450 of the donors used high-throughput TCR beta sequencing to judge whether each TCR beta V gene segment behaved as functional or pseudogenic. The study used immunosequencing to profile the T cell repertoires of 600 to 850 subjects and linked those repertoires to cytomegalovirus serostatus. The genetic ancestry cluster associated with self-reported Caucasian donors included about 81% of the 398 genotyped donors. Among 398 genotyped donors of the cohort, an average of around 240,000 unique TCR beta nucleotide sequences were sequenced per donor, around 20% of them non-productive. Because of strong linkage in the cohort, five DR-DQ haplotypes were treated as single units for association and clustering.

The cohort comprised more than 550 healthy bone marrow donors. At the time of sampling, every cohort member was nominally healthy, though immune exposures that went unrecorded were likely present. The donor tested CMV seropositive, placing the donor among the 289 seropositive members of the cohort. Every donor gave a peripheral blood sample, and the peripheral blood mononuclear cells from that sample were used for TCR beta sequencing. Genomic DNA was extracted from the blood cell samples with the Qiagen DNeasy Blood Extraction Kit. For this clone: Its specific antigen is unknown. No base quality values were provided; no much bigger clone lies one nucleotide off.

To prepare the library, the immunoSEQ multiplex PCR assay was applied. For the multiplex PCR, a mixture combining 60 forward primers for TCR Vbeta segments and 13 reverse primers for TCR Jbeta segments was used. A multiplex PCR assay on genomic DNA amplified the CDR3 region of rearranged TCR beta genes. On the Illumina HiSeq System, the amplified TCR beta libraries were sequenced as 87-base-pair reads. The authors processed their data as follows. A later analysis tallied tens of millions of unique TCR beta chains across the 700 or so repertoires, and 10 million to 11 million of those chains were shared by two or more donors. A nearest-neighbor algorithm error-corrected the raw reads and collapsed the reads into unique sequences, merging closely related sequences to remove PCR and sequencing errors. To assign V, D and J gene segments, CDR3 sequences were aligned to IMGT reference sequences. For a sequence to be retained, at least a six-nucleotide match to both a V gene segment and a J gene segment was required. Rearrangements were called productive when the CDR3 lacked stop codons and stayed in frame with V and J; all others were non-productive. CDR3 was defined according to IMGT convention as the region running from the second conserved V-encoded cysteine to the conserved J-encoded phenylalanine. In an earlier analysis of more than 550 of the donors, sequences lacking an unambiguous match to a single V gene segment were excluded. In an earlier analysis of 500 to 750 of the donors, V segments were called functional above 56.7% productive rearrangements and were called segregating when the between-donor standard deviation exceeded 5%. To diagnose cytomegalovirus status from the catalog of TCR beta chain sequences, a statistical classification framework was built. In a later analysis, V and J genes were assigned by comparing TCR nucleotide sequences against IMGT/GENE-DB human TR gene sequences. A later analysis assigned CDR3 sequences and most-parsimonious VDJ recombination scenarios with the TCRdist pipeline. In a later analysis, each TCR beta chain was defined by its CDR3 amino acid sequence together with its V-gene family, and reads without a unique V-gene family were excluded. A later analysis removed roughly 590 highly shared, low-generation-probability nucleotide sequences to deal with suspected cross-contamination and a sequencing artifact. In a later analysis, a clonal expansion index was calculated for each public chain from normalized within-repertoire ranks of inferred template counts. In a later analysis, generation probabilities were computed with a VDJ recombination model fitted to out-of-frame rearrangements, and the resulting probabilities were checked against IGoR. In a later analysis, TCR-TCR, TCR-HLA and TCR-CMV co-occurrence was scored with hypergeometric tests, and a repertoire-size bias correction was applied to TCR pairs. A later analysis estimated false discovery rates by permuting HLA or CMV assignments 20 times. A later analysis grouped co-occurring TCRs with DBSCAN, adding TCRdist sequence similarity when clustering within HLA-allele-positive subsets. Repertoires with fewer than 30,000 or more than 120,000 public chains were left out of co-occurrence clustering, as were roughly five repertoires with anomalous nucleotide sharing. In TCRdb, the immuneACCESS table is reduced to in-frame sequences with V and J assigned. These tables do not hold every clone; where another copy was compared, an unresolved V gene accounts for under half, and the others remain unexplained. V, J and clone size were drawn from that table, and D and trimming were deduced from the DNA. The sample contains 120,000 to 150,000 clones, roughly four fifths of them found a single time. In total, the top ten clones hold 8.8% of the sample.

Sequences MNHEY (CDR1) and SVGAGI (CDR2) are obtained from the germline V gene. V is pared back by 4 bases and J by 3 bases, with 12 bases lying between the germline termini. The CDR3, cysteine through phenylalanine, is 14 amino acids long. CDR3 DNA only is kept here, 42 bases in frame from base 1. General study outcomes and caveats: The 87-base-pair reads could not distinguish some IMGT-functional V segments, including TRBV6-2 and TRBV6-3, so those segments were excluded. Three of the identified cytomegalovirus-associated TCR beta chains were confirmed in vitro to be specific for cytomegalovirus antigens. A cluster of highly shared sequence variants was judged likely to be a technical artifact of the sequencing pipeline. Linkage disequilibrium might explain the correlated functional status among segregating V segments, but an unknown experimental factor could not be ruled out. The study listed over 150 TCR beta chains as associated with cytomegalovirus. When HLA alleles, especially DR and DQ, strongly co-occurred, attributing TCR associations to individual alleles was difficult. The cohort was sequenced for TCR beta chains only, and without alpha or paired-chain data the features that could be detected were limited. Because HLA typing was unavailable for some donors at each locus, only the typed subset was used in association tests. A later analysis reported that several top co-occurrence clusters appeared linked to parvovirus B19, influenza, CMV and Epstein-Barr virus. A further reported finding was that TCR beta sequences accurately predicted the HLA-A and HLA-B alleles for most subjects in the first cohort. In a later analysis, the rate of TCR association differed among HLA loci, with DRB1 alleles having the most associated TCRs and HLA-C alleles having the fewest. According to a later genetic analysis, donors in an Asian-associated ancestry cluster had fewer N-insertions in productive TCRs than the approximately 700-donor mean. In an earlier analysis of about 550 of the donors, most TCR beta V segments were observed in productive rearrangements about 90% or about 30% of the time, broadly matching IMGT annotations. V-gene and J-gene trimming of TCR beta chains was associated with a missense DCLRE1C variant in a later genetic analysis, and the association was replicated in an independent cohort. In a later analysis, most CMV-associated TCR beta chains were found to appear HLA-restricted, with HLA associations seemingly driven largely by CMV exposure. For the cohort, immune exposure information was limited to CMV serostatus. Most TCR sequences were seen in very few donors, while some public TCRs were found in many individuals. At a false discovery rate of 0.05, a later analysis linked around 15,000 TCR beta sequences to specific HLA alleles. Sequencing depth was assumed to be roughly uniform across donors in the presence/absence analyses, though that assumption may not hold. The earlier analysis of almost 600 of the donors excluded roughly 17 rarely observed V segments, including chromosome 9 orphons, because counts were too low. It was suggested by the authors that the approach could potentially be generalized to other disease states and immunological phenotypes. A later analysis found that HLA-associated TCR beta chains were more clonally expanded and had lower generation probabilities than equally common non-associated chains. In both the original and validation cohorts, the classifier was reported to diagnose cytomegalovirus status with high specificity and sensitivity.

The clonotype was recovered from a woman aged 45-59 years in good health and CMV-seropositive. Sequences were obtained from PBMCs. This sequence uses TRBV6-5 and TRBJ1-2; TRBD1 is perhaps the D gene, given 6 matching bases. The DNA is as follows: TGTGCCAGCAGTTCTTTAGGGGGAGACTATGGCTACACCTTC. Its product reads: CASSSLGGDYGYTF.